This T cell receptor beta chain originates from a study of blood T cell repertoires in COVID-19. Methods used by the authors: Reference gene primers were amplified, and this amplification served to estimate nucleated cell counts. The method was immunoSEQ multiplex PCR; TCRdb's version includes in-frame clones alone and lacks a portion of them. The DNA gave D and trimming, while V, J and clone size come from that table. The data show more than 350,000 clones, 70% to 90% seen once. The study drew participants aged about 18 to 89 years from approximately 25 US areas. Participants reported their clinical history, and cohort assignment relied on those reports. A COVID-19 case had been met by exposed participants during the 2 weeks before study entry. Sequenced sample: PBMCs or T cells enriched from blood (not recorded which). The TCR originated in a woman between 18 and 29 years old who had been exposed to COVID-19.

CDR3 in amino acids: CATRGSYEQYF. CDR3 coding DNA: TGTGCCACCCGGGGCTCCTACGAGCAGTACTTC. The rearrangement joins TRBV15 to TRBJ2-7, with D perhaps matching TRBD2 (5 bases). V lost 8 bases to trimming and J lost 0 bases, with 5 bases between them. CDR1 LNHNV and CDR2 YYDKDF come from the germline V gene (reference sequence). The length of the CDR3 is 11 residues.